A single sample is the source of the 23 T cell receptor beta chains below, sequenced in a study of T-cell reconstitution after alpha-beta-depleted transplantation in children (dated by TCRdb to the mid-2010s). Receptor amplification or capture employed PCR. The listed sequencing device is Illumina HiSeq 2500. Molecular barcoding was employed in the preparation of TCR libraries, with unique molecular identifiers being used to normalize TCRbeta repertoire quantification. TCRdb applied fastp at Q25 and MiXCR to the public reads, then kept only in-frame beta chains. Rows matching on CDR3 protein sequence are summarized as one entry with the most common DNA and genes. This sample holds some 490,000 distinct CDR3 sequences; approximately 12% were observed only once. The top ten hold 4.5% to 6% of the sample. The sample here was PBMCs from the stem cell graft donor, taken from the stem cell graft. These TCRs come from a human donor who donated a stem cell graft to a child with combined immunodeficiency.

J is TRBJ2-7 and V is TRBV29-1; the D is unclear. V lost 1 base and J lost 0, with 10 bases in between. The CDR3 is 14 residues long. Germline assignment: CDR1 SQVTM and CDR2 ANQGSEA. Written as DNA, the CDR3 is TGCAGCGTTGAAGGGACCGAGAGCTCCTACGAGCAGTACTTC. Translated, it gives CSVEGTESSYEQYF.

The rearrangement joins TRBV4-2 to TRBJ2-1; possible D gene TRBD2, 5 bases. The CDR3 loop spans 19 amino acids. Per the germline V gene, CDR1 is LGHNA and CDR2 is YNFKEQ. V lost 0 bases, J lost 5 bases, and 23 bases lay in between. CDR3 DNA: TGTGCCAGCAGCCAAGATACCCATTTGGTATCGGGGTTTAACAATGAGCAGTTCTTC. This gives the protein CASSQDTHLVSGFNNEQFF.

A remark on this clonotype: Likely a read error: the CDR3 ends without its conserved phenylalanine or tryptophan. The DNA is left out, because the CDR3 cannot be placed on it with certainty; the CDR3 is given as TCRdb lists it. The chain joins TRBV6-5 to TRBJ2-7. Germline V gene data show CDR1 as MNHEY and CDR2 as SVGAGI. The CDR3 comprises 8 residues, both ends counted. CDR3 region: CASKTQPL.

The V gene is TRBV4-2, the J gene TRBJ2-3; D may be TRBD1 or TRBD2 (6 bases each). The CDR3 is 18 amino acids. Germline CDR1 is LGHNA and CDR2 is YNFKEQ. The ends were cut back, 1 base at V and 1 base at J, with 18 bases in the middle. This CDR3 is CASSQAPTRGGGTDTQYF. CDR3 nucleotide sequence: TGTGCCAGCAGCCAAGCCCCGACCAGGGGCGGGGGCACAGATACGCAGTATTTT.

The table lists this clonotype with a few counts. The chain is built from TRBV6-2 or TRBV6-3 and TRBJ2-7; TRBD2 agrees at 11 bases. V lost 6 bases to trimming and J lost 6 bases; unmatched junction nucleotides: 4. Germline assignment: CDR1 MNHEY and CDR2 SVGEGT. The CDR3 extends over 13 amino acids. CDR3 sequence (DNA): TGTGCCAGCAGAATAGGGACTAGCGGCGAGCAGTACTTC. Amino acid sequence: CASRIGTSGEQYF.

This rearrangement joins TRBV2 to TRBJ2-1; TRBD2 matches 11 bases. Trimming at V came to 3 bases and at J to 9 bases, leaving 4 bases not matched to a gene. CDR3 size: 14 residues. The germline V gene encodes CDR1 SNHLY and CDR2 FYNNEI. As DNA, the CDR3 is TGTGCCAGCAGTGATAGCGGGGGGGCCGTTGAGCAGTTCTTC. Residues: CASSDSGGAVEQFF. Drawing the rest from reference TRBV2 and TRBJ2-1, the complete variable domain is EPEVTQTPSHQVTQMGQEVILRCVPISNHLYFYWYRQILGQKVEFLVSFYNNEISEKSEIFDDQFSVERPDGSNFTLKIRSTKLEDSAMYFCASSDSGGAVEQFFGPGTRLTVL.

This clonotype came up once. The chain combines TRBV7-9 with TRBJ2-3; 11 bases line up with TRBD1. CDR1 is SEHNR and CDR2 is FQNEAQ in the germline V gene (reference sequence). V trimming: 5 bases; J trimming: 3 bases; junction bases outside the gene matches: 4. The CDR3 extends over 15 amino acids. CDR3 in amino acids: CASSHRDRGTDTQYF. The CDR3 DNA follows: TGTGCCAGCAGCCACCGGGACAGGGGGACAGATACGCAGTATTTT.

This sequence joins TRBV5-5 and TRBJ2-3; D gene uncertain. Germline values: CDR1 SGHKS, CDR2 YYEKEE (reference sequence). V was clipped by 1 base and J by 6 bases, with 6 bases between them. This CDR3 spans 12 amino acids. CDR3 in amino acids: CASSLPRDTQYF. The CDR3 DNA follows: TGTGCCAGCAGCTTGCCCCGGGATACGCAGTATTTT.

V gene TRBV7-9 combines with J gene TRBJ2-1; 8 bases agree with TRBD2. The CDR3 sequence is 15 residues long. V lost 5 bases and J lost 8; bases outside the gene matches: 11. CDR1 and CDR2 (germline): SEHNR, FQNEAQ (reference sequence). CDR3 residues: CASSPLLAVGYEQFF. CDR3 nucleotides: TGTGCCAGCAGCCCTCTACTAGCGGTAGGGTATGAGCAGTTCTTC.

This clonotype has at least ten counts. CDR3 nucleotide sequence: TGCAGTGCTAGAGATCCAACTAGCGTGAACACCGGGGAGCTGTTTTTT. The encoded protein is CSARDPTSVNTGELFF. This chain links TRBV20-1 with TRBJ2-2; 7 positions match TRBD2. Germline CDR1 and CDR2: DFQATT and SNEGSKA (reference sequence). V was clipped by 0 bases and J by 1 base; unmatched bases: 5. There are 16 residues in the CDR3.

The J gene is TRBJ2-2, the V gene TRBV6-2 or TRBV6-3; maybe TRBD2 (6 bases). The V end lost 6 bases, the J end lost 2 bases, and 28 bases lay between the germline ends. The CDR3 runs 20 residues. CDR1 is MNHEY, CDR2 SVGEGT, per germline. In DNA form, the CDR3 reads TGTGCCAGCAGGGCTCCACGGGAGCAGATTAATGCGGGAAACACCGGGGAGCTGTTTTTT. As protein: CASRAPREQINAGNTGELFF.

This clonotype appeared many times. The rearrangement links TRBV5-6 to TRBJ2-1, with 8 bases that match TRBD2. V gave up 6 bases and J gave up 6 bases; unmatched junction bases: 8. Germline loops: CDR1 SGHDT, CDR2 YYEEEE. The CDR3 is 14 amino acids. CDR3 nucleotide sequence: TGTGCCAGCACCCCCCCGGCGGGAGGCAATGAGCAGTTCTTC. This gives the protein CASTPPAGGNEQFF. The variable domain in full, completed from reference TRBV5-6 and TRBJ2-1, reads DAGVTQSPTHLIKTRGQQVTLRCSPKSGHDTVSWYQQALGQGPQFIFQYYEEEERQRGNFPDRFSGHQFPNYSSELNVNALLLGDSALYLCASTPPAGGNEQFFGPGTRLTVL.

The rearrangement links TRBV12-3 or TRBV12-4 to TRBJ2-3; 7 nucleotides match TRBD2. V trimming: 5 bases; J trimming: 7 bases; junction bases outside the gene matches: 12. This CDR3 spans 15 amino acids. The CDR3 loop is CASSLERDRPYTQYF. CDR3 DNA: TGTGCCAGCAGTCTTGAGCGGGATCGCCCGTATACGCAGTATTTT.

This chain links TRBV5-1 with TRBJ1-1, with a tentative D call TRBD1 (6 bases). The V end was cut by 0 bases, the J end by 4 bases, with 10 bases between. This CDR3 comprises 14 residues. Per the germline V gene, CDR1 is SGHRS and CDR2 is YFSETQ. The CDR3, as DNA: TGCGCCAGCAGCTTGGAGTCAGGGGCCACTGAAGCTTTCTTT. This encodes CASSLESGATEAFF.

The chain combines TRBV6-2 or TRBV6-3 with TRBJ1-2, with 8 bases fitting TRBD1. Per the germline V gene, CDR1 is MNHEY and CDR2 is SVGEGT. Unmatched junction bases numbered 6, after V lost 2 bases and J lost 4 bases. This CDR3 comprises 15 residues. The CDR3 loop is CASSYEPGGGYGYTF. Written as DNA, the CDR3 is TGTGCCAGCAGTTACGAGCCAGGGGGCGGCTATGGCTACACCTTC.

The CDR3 is CSTQGNQETQYF. The CDR3 bases are TGCAGTACTCAGGGGAACCAAGAGACCCAGTACTTC. J is TRBJ2-5 and V is TRBV20-1; perhaps TRBD1 as D (6 bases). Germline V CDR1 and CDR2: DFQATT, SNEGSKA (reference sequence). This CDR3 comprises 12 residues. V lost 8 bases and J lost 0, with 10 bases in between.

The chain links TRBV30 to TRBJ2-3, with TRBD2 matching over 7 bases. The J segment lost 0 bases and the V segment lost 0 bases, leaving 9 bases of the junction unmatched. The CDR3 extends over 17 amino acids. The germline V gene has CDR1 GTSNPN and CDR2 SVGIG (reference sequence). The CDR3 protein is CAWSVPRDYLSTDTQYF. The DNA of the CDR3 is TGTGCCTGGAGTGTACCCCGGGACTACTTAAGCACAGATACGCAGTATTTT.

This clonotype was counted between two and nine times. This sequence joins TRBV7-2 and TRBJ1-5; TRBD1 is a possible D gene (6 bases). The CDR3 has 16 residues. Per the germline V gene, CDR1 is SGHTA and CDR2 is FQGNSA. V was pared by 6 bases and J by 0 bases, with 15 bases between. CDR3 nucleotide sequence: TGTGCCAGCAGTAAATACAGGGAGGGTAGCAATCAGCCCCAGCATTTT. As protein: CASSKYREGSNQPQHF.

This clonotype was detected many times. The V call is TRBV12-3 or TRBV12-4, the J call TRBJ2-7, with D perhaps TRBD1 (6 bases). This CDR3 spans 15 amino acids. V was shortened by 2 bases and J by 1 base, with 12 bases between the two germline ends. CDR3 loop: CASSLTQGISYEQYF. CDR3 in DNA: TGTGCCAGCAGTTTAACCCAGGGGATATCCTACGAGCAGTACTTC.

This clonotype was recorded at least ten times. The chain is built from TRBV12-3 or TRBV12-4 and TRBJ1-3; D not resolved. The CDR3 is 13 residues long. Trimming pared 6 bases from V and 4 bases from J, leaving 10 bases between. Written as DNA, the CDR3 is TGTGCCAGCAGCACGCAGAAAGGAAACACCATATATTTT. Translated: CASSTQKGNTIYF.

This clonotype was seen a handful of times. The J gene is TRBJ2-3, the V gene TRBV5-1; 9 positions match TRBD1. CDR3 length: 14 amino acids. V shed 3 bases and J 7 bases; nucleotides not matched to a gene: 6. The germline gives CDR1 SGHRS, CDR2 YFSETQ. CDR3 coding DNA: TGCGCCAGCAGCTCGGACAGGGGTTCAAATACGCAGTATTTT. Protein product: CASSSDRGSNTQYF.

This clonotype has a handful of counts. The rearrangement uses TRBV12-3 or TRBV12-4 and TRBJ1-5; 7 bases match TRBD1. After removal of 5 bases from V and 3 bases from J, the junction contained 7 bases not matched to a gene. CDR3 length: 15 residues. The CDR3 reads CASSPPGGLNQPQHF. In nucleotides, the CDR3 is TGTGCCAGCAGTCCCCCAGGGGGGCTCAATCAGCCCCAGCATTTT.

This clonotype was found a few times. The V and J genes are TRBV7-9 and TRBJ1-2, with D hard to call. V was trimmed by 2 bases and J by 0 bases, leaving 10 bases between them. The germline gives CDR1 SEHNR, CDR2 FQNEAQ (reference sequence). The CDR3 sequence is 15 residues long. The CDR3 protein is CASSLSARSNYGYTF. The CDR3 DNA follows: TGTGCCAGCAGCTTATCCGCGCGGTCTAACTATGGCTACACCTTC.